This TCR beta chain was captured in a study of CD8 T cells in ankylosing spondylitis. Study results and limitations: Blood of patients with ankylosing spondylitis appeared to be characterized by a TCR beta motif of 8 or 9 highly homologous variants. Past research had described some motif variants in reactive arthritis synovial fluid and blood.

TCRdb analysed the 5' RACE reads with MiXCR anew, one entry per CDR3 protein. Among around 450,000 distinct CDR3 sequences, roughly a quarter were seen once, and the ten largest hold over 0.8%. The table lists this clonotype with a few counts. No antigen is known for it. In germline, CDR1 is DFQATT, CDR2 SNEGSKA (reference sequence). Unmatched junction bases numbered 12, after V lost 5 bases and J lost 5 bases. This CDR3 region has 15 residues. The chain combines TRBV20-1 with TRBJ1-1; 9 positions agree with TRBD1. This receptor was obtained from a male donor with ankylosing spondylitis. Source material: blood, either unsorted or a sorted T cell fraction (not recorded which). This CDR3 reads CSAGSTGGYGTEAFF. Here the CDR3 DNA reads TGCAGTGCTGGCTCTACAGGGGGCTATGGAACTGAAGCTTTCTTT.